The 21 T cell receptor beta chains presented below share a single source sample, sequenced in a study of blood T cell repertoires in COVID-19. The method was immunoSEQ multiplex PCR; TCRdb's version includes in-frame clones alone and lacks a portion of them. Of roughly 70,000 clones listed, approximately 89% are singletons. The sequencing input was peripheral blood. These TCRs come from a human donor in a cohort sampled during active COVID-19.

To note about this clone: Within the sample, other DNA sequences also encode this same CDR3. V usage is TRBV29-1 and J usage is TRBJ1-1; 10 nucleotides match TRBD1. Germline values: CDR1 SQVTM, CDR2 ANQGSEA. V dropped 7 bases and J dropped 4; count of bases not matched to a gene: 3. The CDR3 covers 12 residues. The CDR3 coding sequence is TGCAGCGCCGGACAGGGGGGCACTGAAGCTTTCTTT. Its protein is CSAGQGGTEAFF.

This chain joins TRBV5-8 and TRBJ2-7; D not certain. Germline V gene data show CDR1 as SGHTS and CDR2 as YDEGEE. The CDR3 totals 13 residues. V shed 7 bases and J shed 6 bases, with 17 bases lying between them. CDR3 loop: CASASTRAGEQYF. As DNA, the CDR3 is TGTGCCAGCGCCTCAACCCGCGCCGGCGAGCAGTACTTC.

V is TRBV5-6 and J is TRBJ2-7; 9 bases are shared with TRBD1. V shed 4 bases and J 5 bases; nucleotides not matched to a gene: 7. This CDR3 contains 14 residues. The V gene's germline CDR1 is SGHDT and CDR2 YYEEEE. Written as DNA, the CDR3 is TGTGCCAGCAGCCGGGGGGACAGGGCCCACGAGCAGTACTTC. It yields the protein CASSRGDRAHEQYF. Supplemented by reference TRBV5-6 and TRBJ2-7, the full variable domain reads DAGVTQSPTHLIKTRGQQVTLRCSPKSGHDTVSWYQQALGQGPQFIFQYYEEEERQRGNFPDRFSGHQFPNYSSELNVNALLLGDSALYLCASSRGDRAHEQYFGPGTRLTVT.

V and J are TRBV4-2 and TRBJ2-7; 12 bases match TRBD2. Germline V lookup: CDR1 LGHNA, CDR2 YNFKEQ. This CDR3 spans 19 amino acids. V was pared by 2 bases and J by 0 bases, with 11 bases of the junction left unmatched. The CDR3, as DNA: TGTGCCAGCAGCCAACCACCCCGAACTAGCGGGGGGCACTCCTACGAGCAGTACTTC. Translation gives CASSQPPRTSGGHSYEQYF.

The chain employs TRBV11-2 and TRBJ1-4; D is ambiguous. The CDR3 consists of 12 residues. Trimming took off 8 bases at V and 7 bases at J, with 11 bases between the two ends. In germline, CDR1 is SGHAT, CDR2 FQNNGV. CDR3 loop: CASRGSGEKLFF. The CDR3 bases are TGTGCCAGCCGGGGATCGGGTGAAAAACTGTTTTTT.

The chain has TRBV19 and TRBJ1-4; D is undetermined. Trimming shortened V by 7 bases and J by 10 bases, and 10 bases separated the two germline ends. Germline loops: CDR1 LNHDA, CDR2 SQIVND (reference sequence). The CDR3 runs to 11 residues. CDR3 region: CASTLAGKLFF. CDR3 in DNA: TGTGCCAGTACCTTAGCGGGAAAACTGTTTTTT.

Details on this clone: The sample contains more than one DNA sequence encoding this CDR3. The chain recombines TRBV19 with TRBJ2-7, with 10 bases lining up with TRBD1. Trimming cost V 9 bases and J 2 bases; bases outside gene matches: 7. This CDR3 comprises 14 residues. CDR1 and CDR2 (germline): LNHDA, SQIVND (reference sequence). The CDR3: CASSPGQGPYEQYF. CDR3 bases: TGTGCCAGCTCGCCGGGACAGGGGCCCTACGAGCAGTACTTC.

The gene calls are TRBV5-1 and TRBJ1-5; maybe TRBD1 (5 bases). The CDR3 extends over 15 amino acids. Germline V gene sequence: CDR1 SGHRS, CDR2 YFSETQ. V shed 0 bases and J shed 0 bases, with 7 bases lying between them. Here the CDR3 reads CASSLAGDSNQPQHF. CDR3 bases: TGCGCCAGCAGCTTGGCGGGGGATAGCAATCAGCCCCAGCATTTT.

The V gene is TRBV5-4, the J gene TRBJ2-5, with TRBD1 identical over 7 bases. The CDR3 is made up of 14 amino acids. Germline V lookup: CDR1 SGHNT, CDR2 YYREEE (reference sequence). Trimming cost V 2 bases and J 1 base; bases outside gene matches: 2. CDR3 region: CASSFGQVQETQYF. In DNA form, the CDR3 reads TGTGCCAGCAGCTTTGGACAGGTCCAAGAGACCCAGTACTTC.

The chain carries TRBV5-1 and TRBJ2-7; a possible D gene is TRBD1 (7 bases). V was trimmed by 4 bases and J by 1 base, leaving 15 bases between them. Per germline, CDR1 SGHRS and CDR2 YFSETQ. The CDR3 is made up of 15 amino acids. The CDR3 sequence is CASSPGGDSSYEQYF. CDR3 DNA: TGCGCCAGCAGCCCTGGCGGGGACAGTTCCTACGAGCAGTACTTC.

The chain is built from TRBV10-2 and TRBJ1-3, with D tentatively TRBD1 (5 bases). The CDR3 has 17 residues. Germline loops: CDR1 WSHSY, CDR2 SAAADI. V shed 4 bases and J shed 0 bases, with 16 bases lying between them. CDR3: CASSGQSPVFSGNTIYF. CDR3 bases: TGCGCCAGCAGTGGACAGAGTCCTGTTTTCTCTGGAAACACCATATATTTT.

The chain links TRBV4-1 to TRBJ1-3, with D maybe TRBD1 (5 bases). Trimming stripped 5 bases from V and 4 bases from J, with 15 bases between. The CDR3 contains 15 residues. Germline CDR1 MGHRA, CDR2 YSYEKL. The CDR3 nucleotides are TGCGCCAGCAGCTTGATCCAGGGCGTCGGAAACACCATATATTTT. Protein sequence: CASSLIQGVGNTIYF.

The rearrangement uses TRBV2 and TRBJ2-7; TRBD1 matches 7 bases. Germline values: CDR1 SNHLY, CDR2 FYNNEI. The CDR3 spans 12 residues. The V gene end was trimmed by 0 bases and the J gene end by 13 bases; junction bases not matched to a gene: 6. The CDR3 is CASSEAQRDSYF. CDR3 DNA: TGTGCCAGCAGTGAAGCGCAGAGGGACAGTTACTTC.

The chain uses TRBV27 and TRBJ2-7; TRBD1 matches 7 bases. This CDR3 spans 12 amino acids. With 5 bases clipped from V and 6 bases from J, the junction kept 4 bases outside the gene matches. Germline V gives CDR1 MNHEY, CDR2 SMNVEV (reference sequence). The CDR3 is CASSRQGFEQYF. The CDR3 coding sequence is TGTGCCAGCAGTCGACAGGGCTTCGAGCAGTACTTC.

The V gene is TRBV28, the J gene TRBJ2-1; D possibly corresponds to TRBD2 (6 bases). Germline V gene lookup returns CDR1 MDHEN and CDR2 SYDVKM. The CDR3 is 14 amino acids. V lost 1 base and J 12 bases, leaving 16 bases between the germline ends. As DNA, the CDR3 is TGTGCCAGCAGTTTATTGGAGTCTAGGCGGGGGCAGTTCTTC. Protein sequence: CASSLLESRRGQFF.

This clone has only one observation. J is TRBJ1-1 and V is TRBV29-1, with unresolved D. V was trimmed by 7 bases and J by 3 bases, leaving 9 bases between them. Germline-derived CDR1 and CDR2 are SQVTM and ANQGSEA. CDR3 size: 11 residues. The CDR3 is CSGGRDTEAFF. The CDR3, as DNA: TGCAGCGGAGGGCGGGACACTGAAGCTTTCTTT. The complete variable domain, with remaining parts taken from reference TRBV29-1 and TRBJ1-1, reads SAVISQKPSRDICQRGTSLTIQCQVDSQVTMMFWYRQQPGQSLTLIATANQGSEATYESGFVIDKFPISRPNLTFSTLTVSNMSPEDSSIYLCSGGRDTEAFFGQGTRLTVV.

V is TRBV4-1 and J is TRBJ1-5, with D maybe TRBD1 (6 bases). This CDR3 is 15 amino acids long. Germline CDR1 reads MGHRA; CDR2 reads YSYEKL. V was trimmed by 1 base and J by 1 base, leaving 8 bases between them. The CDR3 coding sequence is TGCGCCAGCAGCCAAGTCACAGGGAGCAATCAGCCCCAGCATTTT. It specifies CASSQVTGSNQPQHF.

This clone has only one observation. This sequence joins TRBV11-3 and TRBJ1-1, with D perhaps matching TRBD1 (5 bases). Trimming removed 5 bases from V and 5 bases from J, with 9 bases in between. The CDR3 totals 12 residues. Germline CDR1 SGHNT, CDR2 YENEEA. In DNA, the CDR3 is TGTGCCAGCAGCCTGACAGATACTGAAGCTTTCTTT. Its protein product is CASSLTDTEAFF.

This chain connects TRBV28 to TRBJ1-6, with no clear D. V lost 7 bases and J lost 4, with 11 bases in between. Per germline, CDR1 MDHEN and CDR2 SYDVKM. The CDR3 runs 14 residues. The DNA for the CDR3 is TGTGCCAGCACGTTTAACCAGTATAATTCACCCCTCCACTTT. It codes for CASTFNQYNSPLHF.

V is TRBV18 and J is TRBJ1-1, with D possibly matching TRBD1 (5 bases). V dropped 3 bases and J dropped 2 bases, with 7 bases sitting between them. The CDR3 is 13 amino acids. CDR1 is KGHSH and CDR2 is LQKENI in the germline V gene. The DNA of the CDR3 is TGTGCCAGCTCACCGACAGTTAACACTGAAGCTTTCTTT. Its protein is CASSPTVNTEAFF.

The chain is built from TRBV2 and TRBJ2-7, with 8 bases that match TRBD2. The CDR3 is 13 amino acids. Germline CDR1 is SNHLY and CDR2 is FYNNEI. Trimming at V came to 7 bases and at J to 3 bases, leaving 5 bases not matched to a gene. CDR3 nucleotides: TGTGCCAGCATTAGCGGGGCTGACTACGAGCAGTACTTC. The encoded protein is CASISGADYEQYF.